These 32 T cell receptor beta chains share one sample of origin, sequenced in a study of cytomegalovirus exposure and HLA in healthy donors. Primers: 60 Vbeta forward and 13 Jbeta reverse. Sequencing was performed with immunoSEQ multiplex PCR; in TCRdb, only in-frame clones are kept and a portion is missing. The sample lists around 200,000 clones, approximately 79% occurring once. Sequencing used PBMCs. These receptors were collected from a man aged 35 to 55 in good health and CMV-seropositive.

This chain connects TRBV29-1 to TRBJ1-5; 9 bases map to TRBD1. The germline V gene encodes CDR1 SQVTM and CDR2 ANQGSEA. The CDR3 covers 13 residues. After removal of 5 bases from V and 6 bases from J, the junction contained 5 bases not matched to a gene. In nucleotides, the CDR3 is TGCAGCGTTCCGGGACAGGGCAGTCAGCCCCAGCATTTT. Its protein product is CSVPGQGSQPQHF.

J is TRBJ1-2 and V is TRBV5-4; no clear D gene. The CDR3 has 12 amino acids. Germline loops: CDR1 SGHNT, CDR2 YYREEE (reference sequence). The V gene lost 5 bases and the J gene lost 8 bases, with 13 bases spanning the gap. CDR3 residues: CASSGGRRGYTF. Written as DNA, the CDR3 is TGTGCCAGCAGTGGAGGGCGGCGGGGCTACACCTTC.

This clone has just a few counts. The rearrangement uses TRBV4-3 and TRBJ1-1; D gene ambiguous. CDR1 is LGHNA and CDR2 is YSLEER in the germline V gene. V dropped 4 bases and J dropped 8 bases, with 11 bases sitting between them. The CDR3 has 12 amino acids. CDR3 amino acids: CASSLSGYEAFF. The CDR3 DNA sequence: TGCGCCAGCAGCCTTTCGGGTTACGAAGCTTTCTTT.

In DNA form, the CDR3 reads TGTGCCAGTAGTATCGGGGGGACTCACACCGGGGAGCTGTTTTTT. This sequence encodes CASSIGGTHTGELFF. The chain is built from TRBV19 and TRBJ2-2, with 7 bases that match TRBD2. The CDR3 runs to 15 residues. In germline, CDR1 is LNHDA, CDR2 SQIVND (reference sequence). Trimming removed 3 bases from V and 3 bases from J; junction bases left unmatched: 4. Full variable domain (missing parts from reference TRBV19 and TRBJ2-2): DGGITQSPKYLFRKEGQNVTLSCEQNLNHDAMYWYRQDPGQGLRLIYYSQIVNDFQKGDIAEGYSVSREKKESFPLTVTSAQKNPTAFYLCASSIGGTHTGELFFGEGSRLTVL.

This chain uses TRBV5-1 with TRBJ2-7; the D is unclear. Germline V gives CDR1 SGHRS, CDR2 YFSETQ. The CDR3 runs to 13 residues. Trimming pared 0 bases from V and 5 bases from J, leaving 9 bases between. The CDR3: CASSLDSLDEQYF. CDR3 DNA: TGCGCCAGCAGCTTGGACAGTCTCGACGAGCAGTACTTC.

This chain connects TRBV4-3 to TRBJ1-5; tentative D call: TRBD1 (6 bases). V was shortened by 1 base and J by 3 bases, with 7 bases between the two germline ends. The CDR3 runs 14 residues. The germline CDR1 and CDR2 sequences are LGHNA and YSLEER. CDR3 residues: CASSQGTDNQPQHF. CDR3 bases: TGCGCCAGCAGCCAAGGGACAGACAATCAGCCCCAGCATTTT.

There are a few counts of this clone. This chain connects TRBV6-1 to TRBJ1-1, with D hard to call. Per germline, CDR1 MNHNS and CDR2 SASEGT. The CDR3 covers 13 residues. The germline V and J ends were trimmed by 2 bases and 0 bases, with 4 bases remaining between them. This CDR3 reads CASSETVNTEAFF. CDR3 sequence (DNA): TGTGCCAGCAGTGAAACTGTGAACACTGAAGCTTTCTTT.

This rearrangement joins TRBV18 to TRBJ1-1, with TRBD1 identical over 8 bases. Germline lookup yields CDR1 KGHSH and CDR2 LQKENI. V shed 0 bases and J 9 bases; nucleotides not matched to a gene: 6. The CDR3 loop spans 14 amino acids. CDR3 DNA sequence: TGTGCCAGCTCACCACCGGGCAGGGGGCAAAAAGCTTTCTTT. Its protein is CASSPPGRGQKAFF.

This clone was observed a few times. CDR3 sequence (DNA): TGTGCCAGCAGCTTAGCGAGGCTAGCTGTCTACGAGCAGTACTTC. This gives the protein CASSLARLAVYEQYF. The rearrangement links TRBV7-9 to TRBJ2-7; D is possibly TRBD2 (5 bases). This CDR3 has 15 residues. Germline CDR1 SEHNR, CDR2 FQNEAQ (reference sequence). V was cut by 0 bases and J by 3 bases, with 12 bases left in between.

The rearrangement links TRBV5-1 to TRBJ1-1, with a weak D call TRBD1 (5 bases). The germline gives CDR1 SGHRS, CDR2 YFSETQ. Trimming stripped 6 bases from V and 1 base from J, with 13 bases between. This CDR3 is built from 14 residues. The CDR3 reads CASTPAGGNTEAFF. CDR3 bases: TGCGCCAGCACCCCAGCGGGGGGGAACACTGAAGCTTTCTTT.

About this clone: Relative to the germline gene, one junction end is altered; a read error may explain this. CDR3 nucleotides: TGTGCCAGCAGCCTAACCCCAACGGGGGTCACCGGGGAGCTGTTTTTT. Its protein is CASSLTPTGVTGELFF. The rearrangement links TRBV7-3 to TRBJ2-2, with a tentative D call TRBD2 (6 bases). The CDR3 covers 16 residues. Germline V gene sequence: CDR1 SGHTA, CDR2 FQGTGA.

This sequence joins TRBV6-6 and TRBJ2-7, with TRBD2 identical over 11 bases. Germline V gives CDR1 MNHNY, CDR2 SVGAGI (reference sequence). V was clipped by 6 bases and J by 7 bases; unmatched bases: 11. This CDR3 has 15 residues. This chain's CDR3 is CASSRGTSGPGEQYF. For the CDR3, the DNA is TGTGCCAGCAGCCGAGGGACTAGCGGCCCGGGGGAGCAGTACTTC.

The J gene is TRBJ2-3, the V gene TRBV7-9; TRBD2 matches 8 bases. The CDR3 extends over 14 amino acids. Germline trimming cut 0 bases from V and 5 bases from J; bases unmatched to any gene: 1. Germline CDR1 and CDR2: SEHNR and FQNEAQ (reference sequence). The CDR3 region has the DNA TGTGCCAGCAGCTTAGCAAGCGGGGGAGATACGCAGTATTTT. As protein: CASSLASGGDTQYF.

This clone was counted only a few times. The V gene is TRBV28, the J gene TRBJ1-5; maybe TRBD1 (5 bases). V gave up 1 base and J gave up 4 bases, with 8 bases separating them. This CDR3 has 14 amino acids. Germline V lookup: CDR1 MDHEN, CDR2 SYDVKM. The CDR3 nucleotides read TGTGCCAGCAGTTTATTTGGGGGGAATCAGCCCCAGCATTTT. Translated: CASSLFGGNQPQHF.

V is TRBV4-1 and J is TRBJ1-1; possibly TRBD1 for D (6 bases). Deletions cut 4 bases from V and 4 bases from J, with 16 bases between. The germline V gene has CDR1 MGHRA and CDR2 YSYEKL. There are 15 residues in the CDR3. CDR3 region: CASSLRGGAPTEAFF. DNA of the CDR3: TGCGCCAGCAGCCTCAGAGGGGGGGCCCCCACTGAAGCTTTCTTT.

The chain combines TRBV13 with TRBJ2-1, with TRBD2 matching over 8 bases. Germline V gene sequence: CDR1 PRHDT, CDR2 FYEKMQ (reference sequence). The CDR3 is 15 residues long. Trimming removed 5 bases from V and 7 bases from J; junction bases left unmatched: 10. This chain's CDR3 is CASSHTGTRGNEQFF. CDR3 coding DNA: TGTGCCAGCAGCCACACCGGGACTAGAGGTAATGAGCAGTTCTTC.

In its sample, this clone was seen once. The chain couples TRBV6-9 to TRBJ2-7; a possible D gene is TRBD1 (6 bases). This CDR3 is 13 amino acids long. Trimming pared 6 bases from V and 7 bases from J, leaving 16 bases between. CDR1 is MNHGY, CDR2 SVAAGI, per germline. CDR3 amino acids: CASSRTVWGEQYF. For the CDR3, the DNA is TGTGCCAGCAGCCGGACAGTATGGGGGGAGCAGTACTTC.

This rearrangement joins TRBV21-1 to TRBJ2-3; the table assigns TRBD2, which was not confirmed against the DNA. TRBV21-1 is shown as a pseudogene. This CDR3 has 16 residues. The CDR3 DNA is TGTGCCAGCAGCAATAATGGGGGGGGAAAAACAGATACGCAGTATTTT. Encoded protein: CASSNNGGGKTDTQYF.

The chain links TRBV9 to TRBJ2-1; 7 nucleotides line up with TRBD2. This CDR3 is built from 17 residues. CDR1 and CDR2 from the germline V gene are SGDLS and YYNGEE. V was pared by 2 bases and J by 6 bases, with 14 bases of the junction left unmatched. This CDR3 is CASSVDLGLHSANEQFF. The CDR3 bases are TGTGCCAGCAGCGTGGACCTGGGACTACATAGCGCCAATGAGCAGTTCTTC.

V gene TRBV19 combines with J gene TRBJ2-3, with D maybe TRBD2 (6 bases). This CDR3 region has 16 residues. Between the trimmed V and J ends, which lost 1 base and 2 bases, there was a span of 13 bases. In germline, CDR1 is LNHDA, CDR2 SQIVND (reference sequence). The CDR3 spells CASSIGAGTSTDTQYF. CDR3 DNA: TGTGCCAGTAGTATAGGTGCCGGGACTTCCACAGATACGCAGTATTTT. Complete variable domain (other parts from reference TRBV19 and TRBJ2-3): DGGITQSPKYLFRKEGQNVTLSCEQNLNHDAMYWYRQDPGQGLRLIYYSQIVNDFQKGDIAEGYSVSREKKESFPLTVTSAQKNPTAFYLCASSIGAGTSTDTQYFGPGTRLTVL.

This chain joins TRBV14 and TRBJ1-1; 9 bases match TRBD1. Looked up from germline, CDR1 is SGHDN and CDR2 is FVKESK. Trimming removed 4 bases from V and 1 base from J; junction bases left unmatched: 13. The CDR3 totals 18 residues. The CDR3 DNA follows: TGTGCCAGCAGCCGAGGACAGGGGCCTTTCTCCCGGAACACTGAAGCTTTCTTT. Amino acid sequence: CASSRGQGPFSRNTEAFF.

The rearrangement joins TRBV25-1 to TRBJ1-4; a weak D match, TRBD1 (6 bases). Trimming pared 4 bases from V and 17 bases from J, leaving 20 bases between. CDR1 and CDR2 from the germline V gene are MGHDK and SYGVNS. CDR3 length: 13 amino acids. The CDR3 coding sequence is TGTGCCAGCAGTGGGGTCGGGGCAGGGGAGTTTTTTTTT. This codes for CASSGVGAGEFFF. Using reference TRBV25-1 and TRBJ1-4 for the parts outside the CDR3, the full variable domain is EADIYQTPRYLVIGTGKKITLECSQTMGHDKMYWYQQDPGMELHLIHYSYGVNSTEKGDLSSESTVSRIRTEHFPLTLESARPSHTSQYLCASSGVGAGEFFFGSGTQLSVL.

This clone was picked up a small number of times. This chain connects TRBV7-2 to TRBJ2-1; D ambiguous. This CDR3 is 16 amino acids long. CDR1 is SGHTA, CDR2 FQGNSA, per germline. Trimming stripped 0 bases from V and 5 bases from J, with 14 bases between. CDR3 residues: CASSLALSGLDNEQFF. The CDR3 DNA is TGTGCCAGCAGCTTAGCTTTAAGTGGTTTAGACAATGAGCAGTTCTTC.

This clone has more than one count but fewer than ten. This sequence joins TRBV7-8 and TRBJ2-7; the D gene is possibly TRBD1 (5 bases). The CDR3 covers 14 residues. V lost 0 bases and J lost 3, with 9 bases in between. Germline V CDR1 and CDR2: SGHVS, FQNEAQ. The CDR3 DNA is TGTGCCAGCAGCTTAGCTGACAGTGACTACGAGCAGTACTTC. As protein: CASSLADSDYEQYF.

This sequence joins TRBV6-1 and TRBJ2-3; 12 positions agree with TRBD1. Germline V gene sequence: CDR1 MNHNS, CDR2 SASEGT. The CDR3 has 15 amino acids. V lost 2 bases and J lost 7; bases outside the gene matches: 4. The CDR3, as DNA: TGTGCCAGCAGTGAAAGGGACAGGGGGCTATATACGCAGTATTTT. Its translation: CASSERDRGLYTQYF.

The rearrangement uses TRBV6-5 and TRBJ2-7; the D gene is possibly TRBD1 (7 bases). The CDR3 totals 14 residues. Trimming removed 3 bases at V and 4 bases at J, with 13 bases between. The germline V gene encodes CDR1 MNHEY and CDR2 SVGAGI. CDR3 in DNA: TGTGCCAGCAGTTATTATCCAGGGGGGTACGAGCAGTACTTC. Translation gives CASSYYPGGYEQYF.

Only a few counts were recorded for this clone. The chain employs TRBV30 and TRBJ2-7; 7 positions agree with TRBD1. V lost 8 bases and J lost 7; bases outside the gene matches: 8. The V gene's germline CDR1 is GTSNPN and CDR2 SVGIG (reference sequence). The CDR3 sequence is 11 residues long. This CDR3 is CAGTTGPEQYF. In DNA, the CDR3 is TGTGCCGGGACGACAGGGCCTGAGCAGTACTTC.

The genes are TRBV27 and TRBJ1-5, with D uncertain. Germline V gene data show CDR1 as MNHEY and CDR2 as SMNVEV (reference sequence). Trimming removed 0 bases at V and 3 bases at J, with 9 bases between. This CDR3 spans 15 amino acids. CDR3 in DNA: TGTGCCAGCAGTTTATCACTCCCCCTCAATCAGCCCCAGCATTTT. This sequence encodes CASSLSLPLNQPQHF.

The chain is built from TRBV7-6 and TRBJ2-3, with D possibly TRBD2 on 7 matching bases. The CDR3 loop spans 16 amino acids. CDR1 and CDR2 from the germline V gene are SGHVS and FNYEAQ. V was shortened by 3 bases and J by 5 bases, with 18 bases between the two germline ends. The CDR3 DNA reads as TGTGCCAGCAGCTTGAGGGCGGGGGCTTATGTAGATACGCAGTATTTT. Its protein product is CASSLRAGAYVDTQYF.

This clone was seen more than once but under ten times. CDR3 in DNA: TGTGCCAGCAGTTTCGTCCCGGGACAAGAGACCCAGTACTTC. It yields the protein CASSFVPGQETQYF. The chain carries TRBV7-2 and TRBJ2-5, with a possible D match to TRBD2 (5 bases). The ends were cut back, 6 bases at V and 2 bases at J, with 13 bases in the middle. This CDR3 is built from 14 residues. The germline CDR1 and CDR2 sequences are SGHTA and FQGNSA.

The chain has TRBV4-2 and TRBJ1-2; possibly TRBD1 for D (6 bases). The ends were cut back, 4 bases at V and 0 bases at J, with 15 bases in the middle. The CDR3 loop spans 16 amino acids. Germline lookup yields CDR1 LGHNA and CDR2 YNFKEQ. The CDR3 loop is CASSPRTDFSNYGYTF. The CDR3 DNA follows: TGTGCCAGCAGCCCTAGGACAGACTTTTCTAACTATGGCTACACCTTC.

V is TRBV19 and J is TRBJ1-5, with no clear D. CDR1 is LNHDA and CDR2 is SQIVND in the germline V gene (reference sequence). V dropped 3 bases and J dropped 4 bases, with 7 bases sitting between them. The CDR3 spans 13 residues. Here the CDR3 DNA reads TGTGCCAGTAGTATGAGTCTGAATCAGCCCCAGCATTTT. Protein product: CASSMSLNQPQHF.